Listed below are T cell receptor beta chains from one sample, sequenced in a study of cytomegalovirus exposure and HLA in healthy donors. Generated by immunoSEQ multiplex PCR, the TCRdb table keeps only in-frame clones and is missing some. There are 80,000 to 90,000 clones in the sample; around 80% occur only once, and around 2.5% lies in the top ten. The sample consisted of PBMCs. Every receptor here comes from a man aged 25-45 years in good health and CMV-seronegative. Each CDR3 is given with its conserved first and last residue. D genes are given only for firm matches. Some rows mark clone size as missing; the rest say once, few, many or name a class of expanded clone.

cdr3_nt: TGTGCCAGCAGCTCAACAGGCAGTAATTCACCCCTCCACTTT; cdr3_aa: CASSSTGSNSPLHF; clone_size: few; j_call: TRBJ1-6; v_call: TRBV7-9; d_call: -
cdr3_nt: TGTGCCAGCAGTGAAGCGTTCGGTTACAATCAGCCCCAGCATTTT; cdr3_aa: CASSEAFGYNQPQHF; clone_size: -; j_call: TRBJ1-5; v_call: TRBV6-1; d_call: -
cdr3_nt: TGCGCCAGCACGGGACCAGCGGGCGACGAGCAGTACTTC; cdr3_aa: CASTGPAGDEQYF; clone_size: -; j_call: TRBJ2-7; v_call: TRBV10-1; d_call: -
cdr3_nt: TGTGCCAGCAGTTTAAACGCAGGGAATGGCTACACCTTC; cdr3_aa: CASSLNAGNGYTF; clone_size: few; j_call: TRBJ1-2; v_call: TRBV27; d_call: -
cdr3_nt: TGTGCCAGCAGCTTGAATGGTCAGGGCAATCAGCCCCAGCATTTT; cdr3_aa: CASSLNGQGNQPQHF; clone_size: once; j_call: TRBJ1-5; v_call: TRBV5-4; d_call: -
cdr3_nt: TGTGCCAGTAACGCAGACAGGGGTAACACTGAAGCTTTCTTT; cdr3_aa: CASNADRGNTEAFF; clone_size: -; j_call: TRBJ1-1; v_call: TRBV19; d_call: TRBD1
cdr3_nt: TGTGCCAGCAGGTCTGGCGGGACAGGGCATGGCTACACCTTC; cdr3_aa: CASRSGGTGHGYTF; clone_size: few; j_call: TRBJ1-2; v_call: TRBV6-1; d_call: TRBD1
cdr3_nt: TGTGCCAGCAGCTCAAGATACGGGGGGGCCCGCACAGATACGCAGTATTTT; cdr3_aa: CASSSRYGGARTDTQYF; clone_size: -; j_call: TRBJ2-3; v_call: TRBV28; d_call: TRBD2
cdr3_nt: TGTGCCAGTAGGGACAGGGTTACCCAGCCCCAGCATTTT; cdr3_aa: CASRDRVTQPQHF; clone_size: -; j_call: TRBJ1-5; v_call: TRBV19; d_call: TRBD1
cdr3_nt: TGTGCCAGCAGTTACTCGATGATCCGGGGTTCACCCCTCCACTTT; cdr3_aa: CASSYSMIRGSPLHF; clone_size: -; j_call: TRBJ1-6; v_call: TRBV6-5; d_call: -
cdr3_nt: TGCAGCGTTGAAGTGGACTCCACAGATACGCAGTATTTT; cdr3_aa: CSVEVDSTDTQYF; clone_size: -; j_call: TRBJ2-3; v_call: TRBV29-1; d_call: -
cdr3_nt: TGTGCCAGCAGTGAAGCGACGGGGACAGGCTATGGCTACACCTTC; cdr3_aa: CASSEATGTGYGYTF; clone_size: -; j_call: TRBJ1-2; v_call: TRBV6-1; d_call: TRBD1
cdr3_nt: TGTGCCAGCAGGTCCATGGACACAGCAGGAAACACCATATATTTT; cdr3_aa: CASRSMDTAGNTIYF; clone_size: -; j_call: TRBJ1-3; v_call: TRBV6-5; d_call: -
cdr3_nt: TGTGCCAGCAGCTCTAGTGGGGGGGTGCGAGCTTTCTTT; cdr3_aa: CASSSSGGVRAFF; clone_size: -; j_call: TRBJ1-1; v_call: TRBV7-9; d_call: -
cdr3_nt: TGTGCCAGCTACAGGGGACAGAACACTGAAGCTTTCTTT; cdr3_aa: CASYRGQNTEAFF; clone_size: -; j_call: TRBJ1-1; v_call: TRBV19; d_call: TRBD1
cdr3_nt: TGTGCCAGCACCCTATCCCAGGGTCCACCTTTT; cdr3_aa: CASTLSQGPPF; clone_size: -; j_call: TRBJ1-4; v_call: TRBV28; d_call: -
cdr3_nt: TGTGCCTGGAGTGTAATCCACAGTAATAACTATGGCTACACCTTC; cdr3_aa: CAWSVIHSNNYGYTF; clone_size: -; j_call: TRBJ1-2; v_call: TRBV30; d_call: -
cdr3_nt: TGTGCCAGCTCAACTACCGCTAGCCAGCAGTACTTC; cdr3_aa: CASSTTASQQYF; clone_size: -; j_call: TRBJ2-7; v_call: TRBV18; d_call: -
cdr3_nt: TGCGCCAGCAGCTCCGAAGGGACAGGGAACTATGGCTACACCTTC; cdr3_aa: CASSSEGTGNYGYTF; clone_size: -; j_call: TRBJ1-2; v_call: TRBV5-1; d_call: TRBD1
cdr3_nt: TGTGCCAGCAGCCCGGTCCCCTTGGCCGGGACCGGGGAGCTGTTTTTT; cdr3_aa: CASSPVPLAGTGELFF; clone_size: -; j_call: TRBJ2-2; v_call: TRBV7-6; d_call: -
cdr3_nt: TGTGCCAGTAGTATAAGTCTTTCTGCGGCCATTTCTGCCGGGGGCTACACCTTC; cdr3_aa: CASSISLSAAISAGGYTF; clone_size: -; j_call: TRBJ1-2; v_call: TRBV19; d_call: -
cdr3_nt: TGTGCCAGCAAAAATACAGGGGGCAAAGGAAACACCATATATTTT; cdr3_aa: CASKNTGGKGNTIYF; clone_size: -; j_call: TRBJ1-3; v_call: TRBV28; d_call: TRBD1
cdr3_nt: TGTGCCTGGAGTGCCGGGACAGGGCATTCACCCCTCCACTTT; cdr3_aa: CAWSAGTGHSPLHF; clone_size: -; j_call: TRBJ1-6; v_call: TRBV30; d_call: TRBD1
cdr3_nt: TGTGCCAGCAGCTCTACGACAGGGGATGTGAGGCTCTTC; cdr3_aa: CASSSTTGDVRLF; clone_size: -; j_call: TRBJ2-1; v_call: TRBV5-4; d_call: TRBD1
cdr3_nt: TGTGCCATCAGTGACCAGAAACGGGAGGCTAATGAAAAACTGTTTTTT; cdr3_aa: CAISDQKREANEKLFF; clone_size: -; j_call: TRBJ1-4; v_call: TRBV10-3; d_call: -
cdr3_nt: TGTGCCAGCAGACAGGGAGATGGCTACACCTTC; cdr3_aa: CASRQGDGYTF; clone_size: few; j_call: TRBJ1-2; v_call: TRBV2; d_call: -
cdr3_nt: TGTGCCAGCAGCGAAGAGGCCGGAGGGAGAAGCTCTGGAAACACCATATATTTT; cdr3_aa: CASSEEAGGRSSGNTIYF; clone_size: -; j_call: TRBJ1-3; v_call: TRBV11-2; d_call: -
cdr3_nt: TGTGCCAGCTCACCGCCTGGGACAGGGGGCGCATACACTGAAGCTTTCTTT; cdr3_aa: CASSPPGTGGAYTEAFF; clone_size: -; j_call: TRBJ1-1; v_call: TRBV18; d_call: TRBD1
cdr3_nt: TGTGCCAGTAGTACTCTCGGGGTTCGGGTGTCACCCCTCCACTTT; cdr3_aa: CASSTLGVRVSPLHF; clone_size: -; j_call: TRBJ1-6; v_call: TRBV19; d_call: -
cdr3_nt: TGTGCCAGCAGCCCCGGGGAGGGCGATACGCAGTATTTT; cdr3_aa: CASSPGEGDTQYF; clone_size: -; j_call: TRBJ2-3; v_call: TRBV7-8; d_call: TRBD2
cdr3_nt: TGTGCCAGCAGCTTTACCCCAGGGGATGGGAACACTGAAGCTTTCTTT; cdr3_aa: CASSFTPGDGNTEAFF; clone_size: few; j_call: TRBJ1-1; v_call: TRBV7-9; d_call: -
cdr3_nt: TGTGCTAGTGGTTCGGGTGCAGGGAACTATGGCTACACCTTC; cdr3_aa: CASGSGAGNYGYTF; clone_size: -; j_call: TRBJ1-2; v_call: TRBV12-5; d_call: -
cdr3_nt: TGTGCCAGCAGTGAACTAGGGGCCTCTAGCACAGATACGCAGTATTTT; cdr3_aa: CASSELGASSTDTQYF; clone_size: -; j_call: TRBJ2-3; v_call: TRBV25-1; d_call: -
cdr3_nt: TGCAGCGTTGTTGAGAGGGTCACTGAAGCTTTCTTT; cdr3_aa: CSVVERVTEAFF; clone_size: -; j_call: TRBJ1-1; v_call: TRBV29-1; d_call: -
cdr3_nt: TGTGCCAGCAGTCCTCGCTGGACAGGTGGGGAGCTGTTTTTT; cdr3_aa: CASSPRWTGGELFF; clone_size: few; j_call: TRBJ2-2; v_call: TRBV27; d_call: TRBD1
cdr3_nt: TGCGCCAGCAGCCAAGATCCAGGACAGGGATATTATCAGCCCCAGCATTTT; cdr3_aa: CASSQDPGQGYYQPQHF; clone_size: -; j_call: TRBJ1-5; v_call: TRBV4-1; d_call: TRBD1